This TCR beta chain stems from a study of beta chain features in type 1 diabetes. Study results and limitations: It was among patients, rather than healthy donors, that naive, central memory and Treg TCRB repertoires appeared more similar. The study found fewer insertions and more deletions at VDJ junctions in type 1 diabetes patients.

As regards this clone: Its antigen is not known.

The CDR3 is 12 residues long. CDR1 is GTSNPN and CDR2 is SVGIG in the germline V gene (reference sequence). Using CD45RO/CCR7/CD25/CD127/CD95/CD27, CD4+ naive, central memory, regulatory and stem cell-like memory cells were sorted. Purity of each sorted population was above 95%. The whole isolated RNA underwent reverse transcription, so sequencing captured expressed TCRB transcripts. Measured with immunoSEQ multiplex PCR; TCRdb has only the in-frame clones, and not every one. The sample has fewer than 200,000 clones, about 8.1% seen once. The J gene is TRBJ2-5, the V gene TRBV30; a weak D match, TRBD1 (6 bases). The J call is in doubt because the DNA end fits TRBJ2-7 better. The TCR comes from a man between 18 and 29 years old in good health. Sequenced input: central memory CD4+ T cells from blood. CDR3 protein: CAWGQGTYEQYF. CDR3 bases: TGTGCCTGGGGGCAGGGGACCTACGAGCAGTACTTC.